This TCR beta chain came from a study of graft-versus-host responses after intestinal transplantation (dated by TCRdb to the early 2020s). About the study as a whole: The transplants that recipients got were multivisceral, liver-intestinal, or isolated intestinal. Of the roughly 25 intestinal transplant recipients enrolled in the cohort, one of whom was a retransplant, 3 patients without pretransplant specimens were excluded. All recipients received anti-thymocyte globulin induction followed by maintenance tacrolimus and steroids for 3 to 4 years. Instead of going to the commercial service, samples from a few later patients were sequenced in-house on an Illumina MiSeq and processed with MiXCR. A peak of at least 4% donor T cells among recipient peripheral blood mononuclear cells was the definition used for donor T cell macrochimerism. Graft-versus-host and host-versus-graft alloreactive T cell clones were tracked in the graft, circulation and bone marrow after intestinal transplantation using bulk TCR-beta CDR3 sequencing. To identify alloreactive clones, pre-transplant mixed lymphocyte reaction products were sequenced and compared with unstimulated pre-transplant donor and recipient T cells.

The junction carries 9 bases between V and J, which are trimmed by 5 bases and 1 base respectively. Counted from cysteine to phenylalanine, this CDR3 has 14 amino acids. Only CDR3 DNA remains: 42 bases, in frame from the first base. CDR1 and CDR2, per the germline V gene, are SGHNT and YENEEA. Study-level results and caveats: GvH clones were detected in recipient bone marrow, and some appeared earlier in ileal mucosa or blood, consistent with an intestinal mucosal origin. The conclusions were limited by the relatively low number and heterogeneity of the intestinal transplant patients. Patients with donor T cell macrochimerism had high GvH to HvG T cell clonal ratios in their allografts. Early after transplant, declines in HvG clones were associated with peak levels of circulating GvH clones.

Turning to this clone: There is no known antigen for this receptor. Base quality data are lacking; no much larger clone is found one base away.

Libraries were prepared through the immunoSEQ multiplex PCR assay. In most patients, genomic DNA was isolated using the Qiagen DNeasy Blood and Tissue Kit and sent frozen to Adaptive Biotechnologies for TCR sequencing. High-throughput TCR-beta CDR3 sequencing of genomic DNA from most patients was performed by Adaptive Biotechnologies. The paper's data handling went like this. TCR sequencing data were retrieved from Adaptive's ImmunoSEQ software for some 17 patients, whereas a few other patients were processed with MiXCR and VDJtools. CD4 versus CD8 sorting errors were corrected by removing sequences found in both subsets at a frequency ratio below 5:1. Because the origin of CDR3 nucleotide sequences shared between donor and recipient could not be assigned, those sequences were removed. Alloreactive clones required at least 2-fold expansion over unstimulated cells and minimum CFSE-low frequency of 0.002% (template counts) or 0.001% (read counts). Mappable clones were those detected in sequenced pre-transplant spleen, lymph node, or MLR CFSE-low populations of the donor or recipient. Cumulative frequency of alloreactive clones was calculated as a percentage of all sequences weighted by copy number. What TCRdb holds here is the immuneACCESS table cut down to in-frame rearrangements. Part of the clones is not present; checked against another copy, under half of the missing clones reflect an unresolved V gene, and the others are unexplained. The V and J calls and clone size come from that table; D and trimming were worked out from the DNA. This sample holds about 130,000 clones; around 94% were observed only once. Over 0.15% of the sample lies in the top ten.

The sample's time point label, decoded: cells obtained before transplantation from donor or recipient. CD3+CD4+ and CD3+CD8+ populations were FACS-sorted from unstimulated pre-transplant donor and recipient cells taken from spleen or lymph nodes. Sequences were derived from unstimulated CD4+ T cells sorted from spleen or lymph node cells, sampled before intestinal transplant. This TCR was recovered from a human donor who received an intestinal transplant. The rearranged segments are TRBV11-3 and TRBJ1-3, with no confidently assigned D gene. The nucleotide sequence is TGTGCCAGCAGCCTAAGGGATTCTGGAAACACCATATATTTT. It is translated as CASSLRDSGNTIYF.